This T cell receptor beta chain was recorded in a study of cytomegalovirus exposure and HLA in healthy donors. Broader study findings: HLA alleles showed associations with 15,000 to 20,000 TCR beta sequences in a later analysis, at a 0.05 false discovery rate.

Primers for the PCR totalled 60 Vbeta and 13 Jbeta. Study processing details: Later, 75 million to 100 million unique TCR beta chains were counted in an analysis, and around 11 million of them were shared. The repertoire was sequenced with immunoSEQ multiplex PCR; TCRdb's copy has only in-frame clones and lacks some. V and J calls and clone size are copied from that table; D and trimming were computed from the DNA. The table lists almost 200,000 clones, about 82% of them singletons, with 2% to 2.5% in the top ten. Concerning this clone itself: As yet, its antigen is unknown.

V was pared by 6 bases and J by 0 bases, with 12 bases between. The germline gives CDR1 MNHEY, CDR2 SMNVEV (reference sequence). The CDR3 loop spans 15 amino acids. Material for sequencing was PBMCs. The V call is TRBV27, the J call TRBJ2-1; perhaps TRBD1 as D (5 bases). The clonotype was recovered from a woman in her 50s in good health and CMV-seronegative. The CDR3 is CASRGRQHSYNEQFF. Written as DNA, the CDR3 is TGTGCCAGCAGGGGCCGACAGCACTCCTACAATGAGCAGTTCTTC.